Below, 10 T cell receptor beta chains from the same sample are listed, as sequenced in a study of T cells in women clearing cervical HPV infection. TCRdb's table, derived via immunoSEQ multiplex PCR, lists solely in-frame clones and lacks some. In all, the sample yields 45,000 to 55,000 clones. Sequenced input: blood buffy coat. The source of these receptors is a woman between 18 and 75 years old with a cervical HPV16 infection that either progressed to CIN3+ or cleared (not recorded which).

As concerns this clone: The read ends 3 residues shy of where the CDR3 ends; the end is completed using the germline J gene. V usage is TRBV20-1 and J usage is TRBJ2-3; 8 nucleotides line up with TRBD1. Trimming cost V 6 bases and J 4 bases; bases outside gene matches: 9. The germline V gene encodes CDR1 DFQATT and CDR2 SNEGSKA (reference sequence). CDR3 length: 14 residues. CDR3 DNA (partial): TGCAGTGCCCAGGGGTCAGGGGGCGCAGATACG. This translates into CSAQGSGGADT. The CDR3 in its entirety is CSAQGSGGADTQYF.

On this clone: The CDR3 end is not reached by the read, which stops 3 residues before it; the germline J gene fills it in. The genes are TRBV7-8 and TRBJ1-4; D remains unclear. The V end lost 5 bases, the J end lost 8 bases, and 18 bases lay between the germline ends. Germline CDR1 and CDR2: SGHVS and FQNEAQ. The CDR3 covers 15 residues. CDR3 DNA, as far as it was read: TGTGCCAGCAGCATACGGGGTAATGAGAGGGAAAAA. Protein: CASSIRGNEREK. From start to end, the CDR3 is CASSIRGNEREKLFF.

Notes on this clone: With the read ending 3 residues before the CDR3 end, the germline J gene is used to fill in that end. The V call is TRBV2, the J call TRBJ2-3, with D maybe TRBD2 (5 bases). Germline V gives CDR1 SNHLY, CDR2 FYNNEI. The CDR3 is 14 residues long. The DNA read from the CDR3 is TGTGCCAGCAGTGAGGCTCCGAGGGCTCAGCCG. It translates to CASSEAPRAQP. The CDR3, in full, reads CASSEAPRAQPQYF.

The CDR3 is CATSRAGTSGTDTQYF. Incomplete CDR3 DNA: TGTGCCACCAGTAGGGCGGGGACTAGCGGTACAGATACG. The rearrangement joins TRBV24-1 to TRBJ2-3; 11 nucleotides align to TRBD2. The observed sequence ends 3 residues before the CDR3 terminus, with the missing tail filled in from the germline J gene. With V trimmed by 6 bases and J by 3 bases, 7 bases remained unmatched. The CDR3 is 16 residues long. CDR1 is KGHDR, CDR2 SFDVKD, per germline.

Remarks on this clone: The CDR3 end is not reached by the read, which stops 3 residues before it; the germline J gene fills it in. The same CDR3 can be traced to other DNA sequences in this sample. This chain links TRBV30 with TRBJ1-3, with a possible D match to TRBD1 (5 bases). The V end was cut by 5 bases, the J end by 1 base, with 9 bases between. CDR1 and CDR2 from the germline V gene are GTSNPN and SVGIG (reference sequence). The CDR3 spans 13 residues. The CDR3 loop reads CAWGRGSGNTIYF. The CDR3 DNA, read in part, is TGTGCCTGGGGTAGGGGTTCTGGAAACACC.

Comment on this clone: Sequencing ends 3 residues short of the CDR3 end; the germline J gene provides the rest. V usage is TRBV19 and J usage is TRBJ2-3, with 8 nucleotides matching TRBD1. The CDR3 contains 14 residues. Per germline, CDR1 LNHDA and CDR2 SQIVND (reference sequence). The chain's CDR3 is CASSLDRGGQPQYF. The sequenced part of the CDR3 DNA is TGTGCCAGTAGTCTCGACAGGGGAGGACAGCCG.

On this clone: The observed sequence ends 3 residues before the CDR3 terminus, with the missing tail filled in from the germline J gene. The chain uses TRBV5-1 and TRBJ2-3; D is ambiguous. This CDR3 region has 11 residues. The germline gives CDR1 SGHRS, CDR2 YFSETQ. CDR3 DNA, as far as it was read: TGCGCCAGCAGCTCTAAATCGACG. Protein product: CASSSKST. The entire CDR3 is CASSSKSTQYF.

The sequenced part of the CDR3 DNA is TGTGCCAGCAGCTTATTAGCGGGGGGGTACAATGAG. Translated, it gives CASSLLAGGYNE. The whole CDR3 protein is CASSLLAGGYNEQFF. The chain carries TRBV11-2 and TRBJ2-1; 11 bases fit TRBD2. Read sequence stops 3 residues before the CDR3 end, and the germline J gene provides the missing end. Germline CDR1 is SGHAT and CDR2 is FQNNGV. Trimming cost V 2 bases and J 4 bases; bases outside gene matches: 1. The CDR3 is made up of 15 amino acids.

The CDR3 DNA, read in part, is TGTGCCAGTAGTATACACGGACAGGGCTATGGC. Protein product: CASSIHGQGYG. The entire CDR3 sequence reads CASSIHGQGYGYTF. J is TRBJ1-2 and V is TRBV19, with TRBD1 identical over 8 bases. The read is 3 residues too short to cover the CDR3 end, so that end is filled in from the germline J gene. The CDR3 runs 14 residues. Germline V CDR1 and CDR2: LNHDA, SQIVND (reference sequence). V shed 2 bases and J 4 bases; nucleotides not matched to a gene: 3.

About this clone itself: The CDR3 goes on 3 residues after the read ends, and that part is filled in from the germline J gene. J is TRBJ2-5 and V is TRBV4-1, with TRBD2 as a possible D gene (5 bases). V was shortened by 1 base and J by 3 bases, with 15 bases between the two germline ends. Germline-derived CDR1 and CDR2 are MGHRA and YSYEKL. The CDR3 has 16 residues. The CDR3 region is CASSQVYLTGKETQYF. The CDR3 bases that were read are TGCGCCAGCAGCCAAGTCTACCTGACGGGGAAAGAGACC.